This is a list of T cell receptor beta chains from one sample in a study of T cells expressing NK-cell markers. TCRdb reanalyzed the 5' RACE reads and collapses them to one entry per CDR3 protein, without DNA. The listing contains roughly 180,000 distinct CDR3 sequences. The sequencing input was blood T cells: a sorted CD56 or NKG2C T cell subset, CD4+ or CD8+ T cells, or bulk PBMC T cells (not recorded which). These receptors originate from a woman aged 18 to 75 in good health. Each CDR3 is given with its conserved first and last residue. The order of the fields is J gene, V gene, CDR3 length, CDR3 protein.

>TRBJ1-1|TRBV6-5|12
CASSGRNTEAFF
>TRBJ1-5|TRBV24-1|13
CATSREIHEPQHF
>TRBJ2-2|TRBV3-1|16
CASSLPGGSNTGELFF
>TRBJ2-2|TRBV6-1|14
CASSAAGYTGELFF
>TRBJ1-1|TRBV20-1|17
CSARVEGWTSGNTEAFF
>TRBJ2-7|TRBV27|14
CASREVPHSYEQYF
>TRBJ1-2|TRBV6-5|13
CASRTAGSRGYTF
>TRBJ2-3|TRBV20-1|15
CSARDWGRGTDTQYF
>TRBJ2-1|TRBV9|16
CASSVLGGSSYNEQFF
>TRBJ2-7|TRBV9|15
CASSVEGKDYSEQYF
>TRBJ2-3|TRBV7-9|15
CASSRTSGSVDTQYF
>TRBJ2-3|TRBV20-1|15
CSASSNPYSTDTQYF
>TRBJ2-2|TRBV12-3/TRBV12-4|14
CASRPTREAGELFF
>TRBJ1-1|TRBV12-3/TRBV12-4|13
CASRQGEFTEAFF
>TRBJ2-5|TRBV4-2|16
CASSQGQSSGGETQYF
>TRBJ2-5|TRBV29-1|12
CSVEPLAKTQYF
>TRBJ1-2|TRBV7-2|16
CASSSRAHVAVGGYTF
>TRBJ2-1|TRBV29-1|15
CSVSPGTSGANEQFF
>TRBJ2-5|TRBV20-1|13
CSARRDNQETQYF
>TRBJ2-7|TRBV15|15
CATSRGGATDYEQYF
>TRBJ1-2|TRBV14|13
CASSRQEGNGYTF
>TRBJ2-3|TRBV3-1|19
CASSQDGLAGGLLPDTQYF
>TRBJ2-1|TRBV20-1|16
CSARNVVTGARNEQFF
>TRBJ1-5|TRBV3-1|14
CASSLGVGGQPQHF
>TRBJ2-3|TRBV14|17
CASSQGVSGPFTDTQYF
>TRBJ1-6|TRBV27|13
CASSLRWNSPLHF
>TRBJ1-1|TRBV29-1|12
CSVADRTTEAFF
>TRBJ1-5|TRBV5-1|17
CASSLAGTDGSNQPQHF
>TRBJ1-4|TRBV12-3/TRBV12-4|14
CASSSDTRGEKLFF
>TRBJ2-1|TRBV2|15
CASSEVVSDYNEQFF
>TRBJ1-5|TRBV15|14
CATSRQGPGQPQHF
>TRBJ1-1|TRBV12-3/TRBV12-4|17
CASSLSFRVSLNTEAFF
>TRBJ2-5|TRBV4-2|16
CASSQGLAGSGETQYF
>TRBJ2-7|TRBV7-2|15
CASSQTGQGFYEQYF